Below, 25 T cell receptor beta chains from the same sample are listed, as sequenced in a study of glioma-infiltrating T cells after dendritic cell vaccination. Time point noted: after dendritic cell vaccination, including at tumor progression/relapse. Assay used: immunoSEQ multiplex PCR; TCRdb lists only in-frame clones, some missing. The sample yields roughly 80,000 clones, around 90% seen once. The sample was blood, taken after dendritic cell vaccination. Receptors originate from a human donor with glioblastoma.

The CDR3 sequence is CASSGLLNEQFF. The CDR3 nucleotides are TGTGCCAGTAGCGGACTACTCAATGAGCAGTTCTTC. The chain has TRBV19 and TRBJ2-1, with a tentative D call TRBD2 (6 bases). CDR1 is LNHDA and CDR2 is SQIVND in the germline V gene (reference sequence). The CDR3 totals 12 residues. V was clipped by 6 bases and J by 6 bases, with 9 bases between them.

The chain uses TRBV7-2 and TRBJ2-3; 15 bases are a match to TRBD2. CDR1 and CDR2 (germline): SGHTA, FQGNSA. This CDR3 spans 16 amino acids. Germline trimming cut 4 bases from V and 5 bases from J; bases unmatched to any gene: 4. CDR3 nucleotides: TGTGCCAGCAGCTGGACTAGCGGGAGGGTGTTAGATACGCAGTATTTT. As protein: CASSWTSGRVLDTQYF.

The V gene is TRBV5-4, the J gene TRBJ2-1; possibly TRBD2 for D (6 bases). Trimming removed 2 bases from V and 9 bases from J, with 12 bases in between. The CDR3 is 13 amino acids. Germline CDR1 and CDR2: SGHNT and YYREEE (reference sequence). CDR3 region: CASSFDLGGEQFF. The CDR3 DNA reads TGTGCCAGCAGCTTTGACTTGGGAGGTGAGCAGTTCTTC.

The sample holds a few counts of this clone. The chain uses TRBV7-6 and TRBJ1-2; D unclear. Trimming pared 0 bases from V and 5 bases from J, leaving 13 bases between. Germline CDR1 reads SGHVS; CDR2 reads FNYEAQ. The CDR3 is made up of 15 amino acids. The CDR3: CASSLAERSPYGYTF. CDR3 coding DNA: TGTGCCAGCAGCTTAGCCGAACGGTCTCCTTATGGCTACACCTTC.

V usage is TRBV27 and J usage is TRBJ1-5, with 7 positions matching TRBD1. Trimming cost V 5 bases and J 4 bases; bases outside gene matches: 5. The germline V gene has CDR1 MNHEY and CDR2 SMNVEV (reference sequence). This CDR3 is 14 amino acids long. CDR3 coding DNA: TGTGCCAGCAGTCCACAGGGGCGGAATCAGCCCCAGCATTTT. Translated: CASSPQGRNQPQHF.

This chain connects TRBV6-6 to TRBJ2-1; a possible D gene is TRBD2 (6 bases). CDR3 length equals 13 residues. Trimming pared 7 bases from V and 5 bases from J, leaving 12 bases between. The germline CDR1 and CDR2 sequences are MNHNY and SVGAGI (reference sequence). CDR3 loop: CASIRDFNNEQFF. As DNA, the CDR3 is TGTGCCAGCATCCGGGACTTCAACAATGAGCAGTTCTTC.

The V call is TRBV5-4, the J call TRBJ1-1, with a possible D match to TRBD1 (6 bases). Germline assignment: CDR1 SGHNT and CDR2 YYREEE (reference sequence). V gave up 0 bases and J gave up 5 bases, with 14 bases separating them. CDR3 size: 15 residues. The CDR3 DNA reads as TGTGCCAGCAGCTTGGCCGCCAGGGGTGGGACTGAAGCTTTCTTT. This sequence encodes CASSLAARGGTEAFF.

This clone was observed once. V usage is TRBV4-1 and J usage is TRBJ2-7; TRBD2 matches 10 bases. Germline trimming cut 3 bases from V and 0 bases from J; bases unmatched to any gene: 2. This CDR3 comprises 15 residues. The V gene's germline CDR1 is MGHRA and CDR2 YSYEKL. The DNA for the CDR3 is TGCGCCAGCAGCCAGGGGACTAGCGCCTCCTACGAGCAGTACTTC. The encoded protein is CASSQGTSASYEQYF.

The V gene is TRBV23-1, the J gene TRBJ2-1; 13 bases line up with TRBD2. TRBV23-1 is annotated as an ORF whose role is uncertain. V lost 2 bases to trimming and J lost 9 bases; unmatched junction nucleotides: 10. The CDR3 runs to 17 residues. Here the CDR3 reads CASSQKLAGGIRGEQFF. CDR3 nucleotide sequence: TGCGCCAGCAGTCAAAAACTAGCGGGGGGGATACGGGGTGAGCAGTTCTTC.

The J gene is TRBJ1-2, the V gene TRBV2; D gene uncertain. Trimming cost V 7 bases and J 8 bases, with 17 bases left between them. Germline lookup yields CDR1 SNHLY and CDR2 FYNNEI. The CDR3 covers 13 residues. CDR3 amino acids: CASNTELPQGYTF. In DNA form, the CDR3 reads TGTGCCAGCAATACAGAGCTTCCTCAAGGCTACACCTTC.

The chain is built from TRBV6-5 and TRBJ2-2, with 7 bases identical to TRBD1. The CDR3 consists of 15 residues. V shed 3 bases, J shed 7 bases, and the junction held 8 bases outside the gene matches. CDR1 is MNHEY, CDR2 SVGAGI, per germline. The DNA for the CDR3 is TGTGCCAGCAGTTATACCGTGACAGGGATCGGGGAGCTGTTTTTT. Translating it yields CASSYTVTGIGELFF.

This chain joins TRBV5-1 and TRBJ2-1, with TRBD2 matching 11 bases. Germline CDR1 and CDR2: SGHRS and YFSETQ. Trimming removed 3 bases from V and 4 bases from J; junction bases left unmatched: 6. CDR3 length: 16 amino acids. CDR3 residues: CASSSGTSGVYNEQFF. CDR3 nucleotides: TGCGCCAGCAGCTCGGGGACTAGCGGAGTGTACAATGAGCAGTTCTTC.

V and J are TRBV7-3 and TRBJ1-2; possibly TRBD1 for D (5 bases). Deletions cut 5 bases from V and 4 bases from J, with 20 bases between. CDR1 and CDR2 (germline): SGHTA, FQGTGA. The CDR3 length is 16 residues. CDR3 sequence reads: CASSPQAAGYSYGYTF. In nucleotides, the CDR3 is TGTGCCAGCAGCCCACAGGCCGCTGGTTATAGCTATGGCTACACCTTC.

The chain carries TRBV2 and TRBJ2-7; 13 bases line up with TRBD2. Trimming cost V 5 bases and J 5 bases; bases outside gene matches: 9. CDR1 and CDR2 from the germline V gene are SNHLY and FYNNEI. This CDR3 is 16 amino acids long. CDR3 residues: CASSQGLAGAQDEQYF. For the CDR3, the DNA is TGTGCCAGCAGTCAAGGACTAGCGGGGGCCCAGGACGAGCAGTACTTC.

V and J are TRBV19 and TRBJ2-3; 9 nucleotides agree with TRBD2. This CDR3 comprises 15 residues. The germline V gene has CDR1 LNHDA and CDR2 SQIVND (reference sequence). With V trimmed by 3 bases and J by 4 bases, 5 bases remained unmatched. The CDR3 loop is CASSISGLASDTQYF. For the CDR3, the DNA is TGTGCCAGTAGTATTTCGGGACTAGCCTCAGATACGCAGTATTTT.

V is TRBV7-9 and J is TRBJ2-7; D may be TRBD1 (6 bases). Trimming removed 5 bases at V and 12 bases at J, with 20 bases between. Looked up from germline, CDR1 is SEHNR and CDR2 is FQNEAQ (reference sequence). This CDR3 contains 13 residues. Written as DNA, the CDR3 is TGTGCCAGCAGCGGACACGGACAGCCCAATACGTACTTC. The encoded protein is CASSGHGQPNTYF.

This rearrangement joins TRBV13 to TRBJ1-1; 7 bases match TRBD1. After removal of 4 bases from V and 6 bases from J, the junction contained 5 bases not matched to a gene. This CDR3 has 13 amino acids. Germline loops: CDR1 PRHDT, CDR2 FYEKMQ (reference sequence). The DNA for the CDR3 is TGTGCCAGCAGCTCCTTACAGGGGCCTGAAGCTTTCTTT. Protein product: CASSSLQGPEAFF.

This chain links TRBV5-1 with TRBJ1-1; the D is unclear. Germline CDR1 reads SGHRS; CDR2 reads YFSETQ. This CDR3 region has 16 residues. The V end lost 0 bases, the J end lost 2 bases, and 14 bases lay between the germline ends. CDR3: CASSLERGRGNTEAFF. CDR3 DNA sequence: TGCGCCAGCAGCTTGGAAAGAGGCAGAGGAAACACTGAAGCTTTCTTT.

The chain employs TRBV4-3 and TRBJ2-3; TRBD2 agrees at 11 bases. The V segment lost 4 bases and the J segment 4 bases; nucleotides outside the gene matches: 10. The germline V gene encodes CDR1 LGHNA and CDR2 YSLEER. The CDR3 is made up of 17 amino acids. In DNA, the CDR3 is TGCGCCAGCAGCCCCCAGGGGCTAGCGGGAGGCCCAGATACGCAGTATTTT. Encoded protein: CASSPQGLAGGPDTQYF.

The rearrangement uses TRBV9 and TRBJ1-2; TRBD1 matches at 8 bases. The germline V gene encodes CDR1 SGDLS and CDR2 YYNGEE. The CDR3 runs to 16 residues. J was trimmed by 4 bases and V by 1 base; bases with no gene match: 9. The CDR3 reads CASSVLTRDRFYGYTF. CDR3 DNA sequence: TGTGCCAGCAGCGTACTAACCCGGGACAGGTTCTATGGCTACACCTTC.

The chain joins TRBV6-5 to TRBJ2-7; 11 bases map to TRBD2. This CDR3 has 15 amino acids. After removal of 1 base from V and 5 bases from J, the junction contained 4 bases not matched to a gene. The germline CDR1 and CDR2 sequences are MNHEY and SVGAGI. The CDR3 is CASSYLTSGGHEQYF. The CDR3 bases are TGTGCCAGCAGTTACTTAACTAGCGGGGGACACGAGCAGTACTTC.

The chain combines TRBV29-1 with TRBJ2-7; 9 bases are a match to TRBD1. CDR1 is SQVTM, CDR2 ANQGSEA, per germline. V shed 2 bases, J shed 4 bases, and the junction held 9 bases outside the gene matches. CDR3 size: 15 residues. The chain's CDR3 is CSVEFPGQGLYEQYF. The CDR3 nucleotides are TGCAGCGTTGAATTTCCGGGACAGGGATTATACGAGCAGTACTTC.

The V call is TRBV29-1, the J call TRBJ2-1; 7 positions match TRBD2. The germline CDR1 and CDR2 sequences are SQVTM and ANQGSEA. Unmatched junction bases numbered 6, after V lost 7 bases and J lost 3 bases. The CDR3 has 13 amino acids. The CDR3 nucleotides are TGCAGCGGAGAAGCGGGGAGCTACAATGAGCAGTTCTTC. It translates to CSGEAGSYNEQFF.

This clone has only one observation. This chain joins TRBV7-2 and TRBJ2-2, with 13 bases that match TRBD2. With 3 bases clipped from V and 6 bases from J, the junction kept 4 bases outside the gene matches. The CDR3 runs 16 residues. Germline CDR1 is SGHTA and CDR2 is FQGNSA. The CDR3 protein is CASSFTSGRAPGELFF. CDR3 DNA sequence: TGTGCCAGCAGCTTTACTAGCGGGAGGGCCCCCGGGGAGCTGTTTTTT. Full variable domain (rest looked up from reference TRBV7-2 and TRBJ2-2): GAGVSQSPSNKVTEKGKDVELRCDPISGHTALYWYRQSLGQGLEFLIYFQGNSAPDKSGLPSDRFSAERTGGSVSTLTIQRTQQEDSAVYLCASSFTSGRAPGELFFGEGSRLTVL.

V usage is TRBV5-1 and J usage is TRBJ2-2; D is undetermined. The CDR3 runs 16 residues. CDR1 is SGHRS and CDR2 is YFSETQ in the germline V gene. Trimming stripped 4 bases from V and 5 bases from J, with 18 bases between. CDR3 coding DNA: TGCGCCAGCAGCCCGGAGATTGGCACAAGTACCGGGGAGCTGTTTTTT. Protein sequence: CASSPEIGTSTGELFF.